These 14 T cell receptor beta chains were all obtained from the same sample, sequenced in a study of blood T cells in healthy people across ages (dated by TCRdb to the mid-2010s). Library construction relied on 5' RACE. Sequencing was carried out with an Illumina HiSeq 2500. A second PCR of roughly 6 to 12 cycles was run with a J-beta primer mix and a sample-barcoded 5' primer. The public reads were run again by TCRdb, first through fastp at Q25 and then through MiXCR, and only productive beta chains were kept. A single entry per CDR3 protein holds the most common genes and DNA from its merged rows. The sample table lists 600,000 or so distinct CDR3 sequences, less than 60% of them with a count of one. The ten largest clones capture 20% to 25% of the sample. Material for sequencing was blood. These receptors originate from a man aged 80 or over in good health.

This chain links TRBV6-2 or TRBV6-3 with TRBJ2-3; D unresolved. Between the trimmed V and J ends, which lost 0 bases and 0 bases, there was a span of 7 bases. The germline V gene has CDR1 MNHEY and CDR2 SVGEGT. The CDR3 totals 15 residues. The DNA for the CDR3 is TGTGCCAGCAGTTACTCTACTACTAGCACAGATACGCAGTATTTT. It encodes CASSYSTTSTDTQYF.

This clonotype was observed a handful of times. The rearrangement links TRBV20-1 to TRBJ2-7; TRBD2 is a possible D gene (6 bases). The CDR3 totals 13 residues. The V end lost 6 bases, the J end lost 3 bases, and 15 bases lay between the germline ends. From germline, CDR1 is DFQATT and CDR2 SNEGSKA (reference sequence). CDR3 DNA: TGCAGTGCACTGACTAGTACGGGCTACGAGCAGTACTTC. Translating gives CSALTSTGYEQYF.

The chain recombines TRBV12-3 or TRBV12-4 with TRBJ2-1; D possibly uses TRBD1 or TRBD2 (7 bases each). Trimming took 5 bases from V and 8 from J, leaving 22 bases between them. CDR3 size: 16 residues. The CDR3 reads CASSLGGQGGLDEQFF. The CDR3 coding sequence is TGTGCCAGCAGTCTCGGGGGGCAGGGGGGGTTGGATGAGCAGTTCTTC.

The rearrangement links TRBV27 to TRBJ2-1; TRBD2 might be the D (6 bases). The germline V gene encodes CDR1 MNHEY and CDR2 SMNVEV (reference sequence). The length of the CDR3 is 16 residues. V was clipped by 7 bases and J by 5 bases, with 21 bases between them. CDR3 sequence: CASTTHSEGKDNEQFF. The CDR3 DNA follows: TGTGCCAGCACCACCCACTCGGAGGGAAAGGACAATGAGCAGTTCTTC.

The chain links TRBV27 to TRBJ2-5; D not resolved. In germline, CDR1 is MNHEY, CDR2 SMNVEV (reference sequence). The V end lost 3 bases, the J end lost 4 bases, and 6 bases lay between the germline ends. The CDR3 is 12 amino acids. CDR3 protein: CASSFWGETQYF. The CDR3 nucleotides read TGTGCCAGCAGTTTCTGGGGAGAGACCCAGTACTTC.

This clonotype was seen repeatedly, ten times or more. This chain joins TRBV9 and TRBJ2-3; D call uncertain. The CDR3 contains 17 residues. V was pared by 0 bases and J by 6 bases, with 20 bases between. Germline V gene data show CDR1 as SGDLS and CDR2 as YYNGEE. CDR3 sequence: CASSVDSGYGKKDTQYF. CDR3 coding DNA: TGTGCCAGCAGCGTAGATTCCGGGTATGGTAAAAAGGATACGCAGTATTTT.

The chain links TRBV5-1 to TRBJ1-2; D not certain. CDR3 length: 14 residues. Looked up from germline, CDR1 is SGHRS and CDR2 is YFSETQ. V was cut by 0 bases and J by 6 bases, with 12 bases left in between. This chain's CDR3 is CASSLGSVHNGYTF. In DNA, the CDR3 is TGCGCCAGCAGCTTGGGGTCGGTCCACAATGGCTACACCTTC.

This chain connects TRBV28 to TRBJ2-7; 7 bases fit TRBD2. V was pared by 8 bases and J by 0 bases, with 4 bases of the junction left unmatched. Germline V lookup: CDR1 MDHEN, CDR2 SYDVKM. The CDR3 loop spans 13 amino acids. The DNA for the CDR3 is TGTGCCAGCGCCGAGCGGGGCTCCTACGAGCAGTACTTC. It specifies CASAERGSYEQYF.

This clonotype is judged medium-sized. This chain joins TRBV7-9 and TRBJ2-7; 12 bases line up with TRBD1. Unmatched junction bases numbered 10, after V lost 5 bases and J lost 5 bases. The CDR3 runs to 16 residues. Germline V gives CDR1 SEHNR, CDR2 FQNEAQ (reference sequence). The CDR3 spells CASSGGTGGNHNEQYF. In DNA form, the CDR3 reads TGTGCCAGCAGCGGGGGGACAGGGGGCAATCACAACGAGCAGTACTTC.

This clonotype turned up a few times. In DNA form, the CDR3 reads TGTGCCAGCAGCCGGGATAGCGGGGGGGCGAACCCCCAAGAGACCCAGTACTTC. This sequence encodes CASSRDSGGANPQETQYF. V gene TRBV7-2 combines with J gene TRBJ2-5; TRBD2 matches at 11 bases. Germline CDR1 is SGHTA and CDR2 is FQGNSA. The CDR3 contains 18 residues. The J segment lost 1 base and the V segment lost 5 bases, leaving 12 bases of the junction unmatched. The full variable domain, completed using reference TRBV7-2 and TRBJ2-5, is GAGVSQSPSNKVTEKGKDVELRCDPISGHTALYWYRQSLGQGLEFLIYFQGNSAPDKSGLPSDRFSAERTGGSVSTLTIQRTQQEDSAVYLCASSRDSGGANPQETQYFGPGTRLLVL.

This clonotype was picked up a small number of times. This chain uses TRBV7-2 with TRBJ2-7, with D perhaps matching TRBD2 (5 bases). Germline V lookup: CDR1 SGHTA, CDR2 FQGNSA. The CDR3 is 16 amino acids. V was pared by 1 base and J by 1 base, with 14 bases between. The CDR3 DNA reads as TGTGCCAGCAGCTTAGGGCCCGGGGAGAGTTCCTACGAGCAGTACTTC. Amino acids: CASSLGPGESSYEQYF.

The chain employs TRBV29-1 and TRBJ1-1, with D tentatively TRBD1 (5 bases). The CDR3 consists of 13 residues. Germline CDR1 reads SQVTM; CDR2 reads ANQGSEA. V was pared by 7 bases and J by 0 bases, with 12 bases between. CDR3 DNA sequence: TGCAGCGGGACGACAGTAATGAACACTGAAGCTTTCTTT. The encoded protein is CSGTTVMNTEAFF.

The rearrangement links TRBV24-1 to TRBJ2-3, with a tentative D call TRBD2 (6 bases). The V gene lost 4 bases and the J gene lost 6 bases, with 19 bases spanning the gap. This CDR3 has 16 residues. Germline V gene lookup returns CDR1 KGHDR and CDR2 SFDVKD. Here the CDR3 reads CATSERGPKVGDTQYF. In DNA, the CDR3 is TGTGCCACCAGTGAGCGGGGACCTAAGGTGGGCGATACGCAGTATTTT.

V usage is TRBV25-1 and J usage is TRBJ1-4; D perhaps matches TRBD1 (6 bases). The CDR3 has 12 residues. V gave up 11 bases and J gave up 7 bases, with 14 bases separating them. CDR1 is MGHDK and CDR2 is SYGVNS in the germline V gene. As DNA, the CDR3 is TGTGCCCGCGGAAGGGGGAGTGAAAAACTGTTTTTT. Its protein product is CARGRGSEKLFF.